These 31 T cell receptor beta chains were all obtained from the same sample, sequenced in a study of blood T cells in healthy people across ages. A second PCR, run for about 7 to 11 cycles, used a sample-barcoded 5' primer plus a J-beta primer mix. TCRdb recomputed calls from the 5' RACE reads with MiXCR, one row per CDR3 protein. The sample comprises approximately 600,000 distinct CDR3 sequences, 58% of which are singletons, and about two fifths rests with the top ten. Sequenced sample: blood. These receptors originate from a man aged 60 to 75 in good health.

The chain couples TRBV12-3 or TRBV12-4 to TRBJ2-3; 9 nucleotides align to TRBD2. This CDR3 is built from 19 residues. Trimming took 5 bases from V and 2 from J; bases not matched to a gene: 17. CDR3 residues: CASSPTMGWRGGNTDTQYF. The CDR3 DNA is TGTGCCAGCAGTCCAACCATGGGATGGCGGGGGGGGAACACAGATACGCAGTATTTT.

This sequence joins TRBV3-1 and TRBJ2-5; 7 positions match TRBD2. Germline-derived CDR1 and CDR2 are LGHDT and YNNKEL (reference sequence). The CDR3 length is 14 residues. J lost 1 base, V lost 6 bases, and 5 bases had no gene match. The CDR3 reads CASRAGTIQETQYF. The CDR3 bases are TGTGCCAGCAGGGCCGGGACTATCCAAGAGACCCAGTACTTC.

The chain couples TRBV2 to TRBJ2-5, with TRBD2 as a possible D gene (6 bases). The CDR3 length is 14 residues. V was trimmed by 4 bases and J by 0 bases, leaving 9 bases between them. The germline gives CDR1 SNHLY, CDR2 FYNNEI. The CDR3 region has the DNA TGTGCCAGCAGTGGGCGGGGTCACCAAGAGACCCAGTACTTC. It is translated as CASSGRGHQETQYF. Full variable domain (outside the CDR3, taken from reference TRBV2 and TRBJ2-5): EPEVTQTPSHQVTQMGQEVILRCVPISNHLYFYWYRQILGQKVEFLVSFYNNEISEKSEIFDDQFSVERPDGSNFTLKIRSTKLEDSAMYFCASSGRGHQETQYFGPGTRLLVL.

Here the CDR3 reads CASSKAGLSSNEQFF. CDR3 DNA sequence: TGTGCCAGCAGCAAGGCCGGACTATCTTCCAATGAGCAGTTCTTC. The chain employs TRBV7-9 and TRBJ2-1, with a possible D match to TRBD2 (6 bases). The V gene's germline CDR1 is SEHNR and CDR2 FQNEAQ (reference sequence). CDR3 length: 15 amino acids. V was clipped by 5 bases and J by 6 bases, with 17 bases between them.

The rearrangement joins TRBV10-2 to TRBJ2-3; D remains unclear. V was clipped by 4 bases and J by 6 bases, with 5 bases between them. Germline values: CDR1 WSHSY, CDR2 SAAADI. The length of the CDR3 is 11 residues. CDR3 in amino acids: CASSVMDTQYF. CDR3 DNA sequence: TGCGCCAGCAGTGTGATGGATACGCAGTATTTT.

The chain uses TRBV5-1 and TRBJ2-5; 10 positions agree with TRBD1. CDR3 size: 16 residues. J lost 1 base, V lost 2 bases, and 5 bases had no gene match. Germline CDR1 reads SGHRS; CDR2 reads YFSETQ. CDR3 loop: CASSLRTGGAQETQYF. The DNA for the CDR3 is TGCGCCAGCAGCTTAAGGACAGGGGGTGCCCAAGAGACCCAGTACTTC.

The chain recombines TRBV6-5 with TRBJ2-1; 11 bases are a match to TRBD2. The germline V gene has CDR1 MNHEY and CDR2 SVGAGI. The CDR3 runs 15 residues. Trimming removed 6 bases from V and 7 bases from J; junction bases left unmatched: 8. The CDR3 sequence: CASRPATSGDNEQFF. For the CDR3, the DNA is TGTGCCAGCAGACCTGCGACTAGCGGGGATAATGAGCAGTTCTTC.

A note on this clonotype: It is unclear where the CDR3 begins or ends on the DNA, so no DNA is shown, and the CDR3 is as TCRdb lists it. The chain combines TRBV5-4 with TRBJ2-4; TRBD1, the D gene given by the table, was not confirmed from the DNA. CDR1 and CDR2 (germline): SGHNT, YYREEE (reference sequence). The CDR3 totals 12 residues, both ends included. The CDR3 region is CASSVGPGEQYF.

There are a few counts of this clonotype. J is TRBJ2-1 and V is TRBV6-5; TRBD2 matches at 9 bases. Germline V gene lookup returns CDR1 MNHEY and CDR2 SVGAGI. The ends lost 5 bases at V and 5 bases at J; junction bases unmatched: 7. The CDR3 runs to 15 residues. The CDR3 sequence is CASSRGGGANNEQFF. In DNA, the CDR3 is TGTGCCAGCAGTCGCGGGGGGGGCGCGAACAATGAGCAGTTCTTC.

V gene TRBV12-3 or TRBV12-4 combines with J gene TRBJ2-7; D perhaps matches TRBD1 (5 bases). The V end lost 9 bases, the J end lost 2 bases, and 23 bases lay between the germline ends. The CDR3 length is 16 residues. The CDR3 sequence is CASAGSLAGFPYEQYF. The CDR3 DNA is TGTGCCAGTGCCGGTAGTCTGGCAGGGTTCCCCTACGAGCAGTACTTC.

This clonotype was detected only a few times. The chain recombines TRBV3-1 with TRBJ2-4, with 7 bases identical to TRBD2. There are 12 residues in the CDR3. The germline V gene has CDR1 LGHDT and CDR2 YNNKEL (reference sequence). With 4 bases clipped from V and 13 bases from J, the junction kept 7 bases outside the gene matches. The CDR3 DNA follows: TGTGCCAGCAGCCCCGGGGGGATAGGACAGTACTTC. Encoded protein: CASSPGGIGQYF.

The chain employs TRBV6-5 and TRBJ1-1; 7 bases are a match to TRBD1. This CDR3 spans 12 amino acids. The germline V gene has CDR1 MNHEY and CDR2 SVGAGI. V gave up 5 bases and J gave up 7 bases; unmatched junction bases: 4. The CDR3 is CASSDRQGEAFF. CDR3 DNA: TGTGCCAGCAGTGATCGACAGGGTGAAGCTTTCTTT.

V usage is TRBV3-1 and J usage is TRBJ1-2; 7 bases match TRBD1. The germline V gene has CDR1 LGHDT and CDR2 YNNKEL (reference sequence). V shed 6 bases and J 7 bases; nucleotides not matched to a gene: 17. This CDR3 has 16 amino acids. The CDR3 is CASSSTLDRDPGGYTF. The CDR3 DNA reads TGTGCCAGCAGTTCGACACTTGACAGGGACCCGGGTGGCTACACCTTC.

The CDR3 sequence: CASSYSTGGLQETQYF. In DNA form, the CDR3 reads TGTGCCAGCAGCTACTCGACGGGGGGGTTACAAGAGACCCAGTACTTC. The rearrangement uses TRBV5-5 and TRBJ2-5, with TRBD2 matching over 8 bases. CDR3 length: 16 residues. V shed 3 bases, J shed 2 bases, and the junction held 9 bases outside the gene matches. Germline lookup yields CDR1 SGHKS and CDR2 YYEKEE (reference sequence).

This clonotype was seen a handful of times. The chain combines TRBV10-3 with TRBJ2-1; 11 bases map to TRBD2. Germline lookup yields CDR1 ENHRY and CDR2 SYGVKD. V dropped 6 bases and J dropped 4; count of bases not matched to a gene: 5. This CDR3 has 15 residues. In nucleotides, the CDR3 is TGTGCCATCAGCCTACTAGCGGGGGAATACAATGAGCAGTTCTTC. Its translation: CAISLLAGEYNEQFF.

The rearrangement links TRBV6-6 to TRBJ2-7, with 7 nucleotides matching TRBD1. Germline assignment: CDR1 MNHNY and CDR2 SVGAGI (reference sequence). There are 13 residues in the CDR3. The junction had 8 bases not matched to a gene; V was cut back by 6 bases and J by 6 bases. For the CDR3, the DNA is TGTGCCAGCAGCCCCAAACCAGGGGGCGAGCAGTACTTC. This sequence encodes CASSPKPGGEQYF.

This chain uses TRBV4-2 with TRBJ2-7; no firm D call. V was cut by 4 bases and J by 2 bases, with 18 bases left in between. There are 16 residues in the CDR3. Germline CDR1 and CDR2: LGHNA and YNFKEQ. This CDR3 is CASSRSGPPGPYEQYF. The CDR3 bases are TGTGCCAGCAGCCGATCCGGGCCCCCTGGCCCCTACGAGCAGTACTTC.

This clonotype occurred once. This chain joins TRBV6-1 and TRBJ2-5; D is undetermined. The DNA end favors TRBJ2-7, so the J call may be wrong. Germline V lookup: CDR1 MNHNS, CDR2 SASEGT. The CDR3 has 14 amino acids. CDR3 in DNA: TGTGCCAGCAGGGTAGACACCAACTCCTACGAGCAGTACTTC. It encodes CASRVDTNSYEQYF.

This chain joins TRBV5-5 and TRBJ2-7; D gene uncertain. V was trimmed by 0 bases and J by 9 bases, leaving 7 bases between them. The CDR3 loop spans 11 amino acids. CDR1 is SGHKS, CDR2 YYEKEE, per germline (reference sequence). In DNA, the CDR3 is TGTGCCAGCAGCTTGGAACTGGGGCAGTACTTC. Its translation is CASSLELGQYF.

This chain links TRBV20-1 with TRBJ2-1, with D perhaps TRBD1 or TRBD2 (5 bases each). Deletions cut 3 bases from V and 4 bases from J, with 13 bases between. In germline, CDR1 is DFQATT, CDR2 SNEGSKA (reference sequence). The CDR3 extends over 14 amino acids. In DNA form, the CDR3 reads TGCAGTGCTAGGGACCGGGACCGATACAATGAGCAGTTCTTC. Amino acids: CSARDRDRYNEQFF.

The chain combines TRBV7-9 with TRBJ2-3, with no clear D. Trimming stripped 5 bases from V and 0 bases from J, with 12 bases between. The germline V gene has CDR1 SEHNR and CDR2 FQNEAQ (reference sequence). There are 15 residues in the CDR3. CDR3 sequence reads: CASSQSDPSTDTQYF. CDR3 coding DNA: TGTGCCAGCAGCCAATCGGACCCTAGCACAGATACGCAGTATTTT.

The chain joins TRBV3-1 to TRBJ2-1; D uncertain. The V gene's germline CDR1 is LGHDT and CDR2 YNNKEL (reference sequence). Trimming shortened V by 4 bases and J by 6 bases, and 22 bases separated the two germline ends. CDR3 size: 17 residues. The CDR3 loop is CASSPWRASRSANEQFF. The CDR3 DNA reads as TGTGCCAGCAGCCCGTGGCGTGCGTCTAGATCGGCCAATGAGCAGTTCTTC.

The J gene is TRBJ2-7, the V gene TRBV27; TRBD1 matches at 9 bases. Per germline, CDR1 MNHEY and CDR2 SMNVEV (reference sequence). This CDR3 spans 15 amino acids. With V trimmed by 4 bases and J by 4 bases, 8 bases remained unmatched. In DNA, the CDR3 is TGTGCCAGCAGTTCCCGACAGGGGGACCTATACGAGCAGTACTTC. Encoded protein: CASSSRQGDLYEQYF.

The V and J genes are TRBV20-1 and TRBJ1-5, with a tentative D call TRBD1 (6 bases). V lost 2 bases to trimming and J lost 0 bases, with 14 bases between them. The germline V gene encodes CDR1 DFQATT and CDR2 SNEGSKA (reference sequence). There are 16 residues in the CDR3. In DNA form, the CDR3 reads TGCAGTGCTAGAACGCGGGGGCGGGATAGCAATCAGCCCCAGCATTTT. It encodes CSARTRGRDSNQPQHF.

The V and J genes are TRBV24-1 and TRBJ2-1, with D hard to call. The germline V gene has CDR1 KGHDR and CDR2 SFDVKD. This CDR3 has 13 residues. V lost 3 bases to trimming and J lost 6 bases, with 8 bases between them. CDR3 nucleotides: TGTGCCACCAGTGATAATTCTGGCAATGAGCAGTTCTTC. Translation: CATSDNSGNEQFF.

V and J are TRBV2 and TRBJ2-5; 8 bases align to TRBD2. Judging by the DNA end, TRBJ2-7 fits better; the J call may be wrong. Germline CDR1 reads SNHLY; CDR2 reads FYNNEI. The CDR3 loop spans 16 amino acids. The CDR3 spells CASSDPSGTRGGEQYF. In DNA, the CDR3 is TGTGCCAGCAGTGATCCCTCCGGGACTAGGGGGGGCGAGCAGTACTTC.

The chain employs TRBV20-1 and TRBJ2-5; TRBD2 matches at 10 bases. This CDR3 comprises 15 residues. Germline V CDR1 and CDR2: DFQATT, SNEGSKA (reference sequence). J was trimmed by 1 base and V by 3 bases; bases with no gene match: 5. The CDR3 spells CSASGGTSAQETQYF. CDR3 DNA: TGCAGTGCTAGTGGGGGGACTAGCGCCCAAGAGACCCAGTACTTC.

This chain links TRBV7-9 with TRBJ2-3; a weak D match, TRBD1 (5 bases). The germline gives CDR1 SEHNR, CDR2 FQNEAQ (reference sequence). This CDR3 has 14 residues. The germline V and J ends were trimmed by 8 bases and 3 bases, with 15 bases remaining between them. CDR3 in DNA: TGTGCCAGCGCTATGACCAGGGAAACAGATACGCAGTATTTT. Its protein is CASAMTRETDTQYF.

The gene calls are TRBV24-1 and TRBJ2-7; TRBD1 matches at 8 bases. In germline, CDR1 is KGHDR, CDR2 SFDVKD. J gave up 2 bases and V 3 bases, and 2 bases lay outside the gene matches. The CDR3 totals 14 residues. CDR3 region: CATSDAQGAYEQYF. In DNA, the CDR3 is TGTGCCACCAGTGATGCACAGGGGGCCTACGAGCAGTACTTC.

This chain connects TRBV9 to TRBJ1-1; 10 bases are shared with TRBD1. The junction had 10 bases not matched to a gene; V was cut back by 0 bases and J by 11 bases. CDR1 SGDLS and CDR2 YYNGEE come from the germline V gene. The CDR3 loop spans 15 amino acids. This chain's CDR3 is CASSVDGTGVAPAFF. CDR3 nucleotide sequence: TGTGCCAGCAGCGTAGATGGGACAGGGGTAGCTCCGGCTTTCTTT.

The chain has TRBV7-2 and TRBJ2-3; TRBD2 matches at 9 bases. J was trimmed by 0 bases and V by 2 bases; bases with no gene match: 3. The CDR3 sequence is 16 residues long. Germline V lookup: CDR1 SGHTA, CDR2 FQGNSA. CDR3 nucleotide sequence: TGTGCCAGCAGCTTAAGACTAGCGGTGAGCACAGATACGCAGTATTTT. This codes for CASSLRLAVSTDTQYF. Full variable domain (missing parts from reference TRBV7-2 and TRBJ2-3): GAGVSQSPSNKVTEKGKDVELRCDPISGHTALYWYRQSLGQGLEFLIYFQGNSAPDKSGLPSDRFSAERTGGSVSTLTIQRTQQEDSAVYLCASSLRLAVSTDTQYFGPGTRLTVL.